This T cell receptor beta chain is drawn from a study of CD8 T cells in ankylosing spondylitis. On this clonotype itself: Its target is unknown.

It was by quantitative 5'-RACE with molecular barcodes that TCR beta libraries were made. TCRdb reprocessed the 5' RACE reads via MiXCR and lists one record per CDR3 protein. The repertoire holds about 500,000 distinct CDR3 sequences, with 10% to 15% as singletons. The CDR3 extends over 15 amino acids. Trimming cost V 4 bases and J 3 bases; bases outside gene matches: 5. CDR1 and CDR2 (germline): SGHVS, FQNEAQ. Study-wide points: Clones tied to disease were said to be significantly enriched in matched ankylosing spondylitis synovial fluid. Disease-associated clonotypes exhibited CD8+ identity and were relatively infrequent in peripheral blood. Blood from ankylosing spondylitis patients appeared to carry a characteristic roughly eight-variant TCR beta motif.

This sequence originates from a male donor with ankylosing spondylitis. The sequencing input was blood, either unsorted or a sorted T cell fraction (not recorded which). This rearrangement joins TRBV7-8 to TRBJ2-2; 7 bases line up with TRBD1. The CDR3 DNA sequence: TGTGCCAGCAGCTCACAGGGGAAGTACACCGGGGAGCTGTTTTTT. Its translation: CASSSQGKYTGELFF.